The rows below give T cell receptor beta chains drawn from one sample of a study of T cells in Graves' hyperthyroidism and ophthalmopathy. TCRdb passed the multiplex PCR reads through MiXCR, listing each CDR3 protein once. The sample shows more than 650,000 distinct CDR3 sequences, less than 15% of them seen only once. Sequencing was performed on blood. These TCRs come from a woman under 30 with Graves' hyperthyroidism. The CDR3 runs from the conserved cysteine through the conserved F or W. The D gene is left open where the match is weak. Rows may omit the clone size; those that give it use once, few, many or a size class.

V: TRBV7-8
size: many
J: TRBJ1-1
D: NA
DNA: TGTGCCAGCAGCTTAAAGAGGGTGGCTGAAGCTTTCTTT
CDR3: CASSLKRVAEAFF

V: TRBV30
size: many
J: TRBJ2-1
D: TRBD2
DNA: TGTGCCTGTACATCGACCAGCGCGCTAGCGGGATACGAGCAGTTCTTC
CDR3: CACTSTSALAGYEQFF

V: TRBV4-1
size: many
J: TRBJ2-1
D: NA
DNA: TGCGCCAGCAGCCAAGTACGGACTTACAATGAGCAGTTCTTC
CDR3: CASSQVRTYNEQFF

V: TRBV11-1
size: few
J: TRBJ2-7
D: TRBD2
DNA: TGTGCCAGCAGCTTACGGGCACTAGCGGCACCCGTCGAGCAGTACTTC
CDR3: CASSLRALAAPVEQYF

V: TRBV7-2
size: once
J: TRBJ2-2
D: TRBD2
DNA: TGTGCCAGCAGCTCACCTAGCGGATCAACTACCGGGGAGCTGTTTTTT
CDR3: CASSSPSGSTTGELFF

V: TRBV29-1
size: few
J: TRBJ2-1
D: NA
DNA: TGCAGCGTTGGGCGGTACAATGAGCAGTTCTTC
CDR3: CSVGRYNEQFF

V: TRBV24-1
size: many
J: TRBJ2-1
D: NA
DNA: TGTGCCACCAGTGATAGAGATAATGAGCAGTTCTTC
CDR3: CATSDRDNEQFF

V: TRBV11-2
size: NA
J: TRBJ2-2
D: NA
DNA: TGTGCCAGCAGCTTTTCCCCAGGGGGGAACGTGGAGCTGTTTTTT
CDR3: CASSFSPGGNVELFF

V: TRBV11-2
size: NA
J: TRBJ2-3
D: TRBD2
DNA: TGTGCCAGCAGCTTAGCGGGAGGTAATACGCAGTATTTT
CDR3: CASSLAGGNTQYF

V: TRBV28
size: many
J: TRBJ2-2
D: NA
DNA: TGTGCCAGCATCACGGTGAACACCGGGGAGCTGTTTTTT
CDR3: CASITVNTGELFF

V: TRBV6-1
size: NA
J: TRBJ1-1
D: NA
DNA: TGTGCCAGCATTTGGGGGCAGGGGTTAAAGGGGAATGCTTTCTTT
CDR3: CASIWGQGLKGNAFF

V: TRBV20-1
size: NA
J: TRBJ2-7
D: NA
DNA: TGCAGTGGAAGGGTTGACCCCTACGAGCAGTACTTC
CDR3: CSGRVDPYEQYF

V: TRBV18
size: many
J: TRBJ1-2
D: NA
DNA: TGTGCCAGCTCACCCACGGTTCCTAACTATGGCTACACCTTC
CDR3: CASSPTVPNYGYTF

V: TRBV28
size: NA
J: TRBJ1-6
D: TRBD1
DNA: TGTGCCAGCAGAGAGGACAGGGGCGCCTATAATTCACCCCTCCACTTT
CDR3: CASREDRGAYNSPLHF

V: TRBV3-1
size: few
J: TRBJ2-2
D: TRBD2
DNA: TGTGCCAGCAGCCAAGATTTAGCGGGAGCCGGGGAGCTGTTTTTT
CDR3: CASSQDLAGAGELFF

V: TRBV7-8
size: many
J: TRBJ2-3
D: TRBD2
DNA: TGTGCCAGCAGATCCGGGGGACGCGGGAGGGCGATCGGAGATACGCAGTATTTT
CDR3: CASRSGGRGRAIGDTQYF

V: TRBV20-1
size: few
J: TRBJ2-3
D: NA
DNA: TGCAGTGCGAGGGGGTTGGTCCTTGATACGCAGTATTTT
CDR3: CSARGLVLDTQYF

V: TRBV2
size: few
J: TRBJ2-2
D: NA
DNA: TGTGCCAGCAGTGAAACGGACAGTGACGTTACCGGGGAGCTGTTTTTT
CDR3: CASSETDSDVTGELFF

V: TRBV11-2
size: many
J: TRBJ1-1
D: NA
DNA: TGTGCCAGCAGCCAACAAACAGTGTTAGCCACTGAAGCTTTCTTT
CDR3: CASSQQTVLATEAFF

V: TRBV25-1
size: few
J: TRBJ2-3
D: NA
DNA: TGTGCCAGCAGTGAAAGAGGGAACCTACTTTTGGATACGCAGTATTTT
CDR3: CASSERGNLLLDTQYF

V: TRBV27
size: many
J: TRBJ1-2
D: TRBD1
DNA: TGTGCCTCCGGGACCGGGACAGGGAACTTTGGCTACACCTTC
CDR3: CASGTGTGNFGYTF

V: TRBV25-1
size: few
J: TRBJ2-1
D: NA
DNA: TGTGCCAGCCTTAATACGGGGTACAATGAGCAGTTCTTC
CDR3: CASLNTGYNEQFF

V: TRBV5-5
size: many
J: TRBJ1-1
D: TRBD1
DNA: TGTGCCAGCAGCTTTTCGGGGACAGGGATCTTTAGGACTGAAGCTTTCTTT
CDR3: CASSFSGTGIFRTEAFF

V: TRBV6-6
size: many
J: TRBJ2-7
D: NA
DNA: TGTGCCAGCAGTTACTCGCCCGCTCGTTGGTCTTACGAGCAGTACTTC
CDR3: CASSYSPARWSYEQYF

V: TRBV24-1
size: many
J: TRBJ2-5
D: NA
DNA: TGTGCCACCAGTGGGGCCGGGAGTCACCAAGAGACCCAGTACTTC
CDR3: CATSGAGSHQETQYF

V: TRBV5-1
size: many
J: TRBJ2-1
D: TRBD2
DNA: TGCGCCAGCAGCTGGACTAGCGGGAGCCGCTCCTACAATGAGCAGTTCTTC
CDR3: CASSWTSGSRSYNEQFF

V: TRBV29-1
size: NA
J: TRBJ2-2
D: NA
DNA: TGCAGCGTTGTTTTTTCTTCGGGGACTAACACCGGGGAGCTGTTTTTT
CDR3: CSVVFSSGTNTGELFF

V: TRBV7-3
size: many
J: TRBJ2-7
D: NA
DNA: TGTGCCAGCAGCTTATATGCCAGACCGGGGCTAGCCAACGAGCAGTACTTC
CDR3: CASSLYARPGLANEQYF

V: TRBV9
size: few
J: TRBJ2-1
D: TRBD1
DNA: TGTGCCAGCAGCGGGACCGGGACAGCTAAGTGGAATGAGCAGTTCTTC
CDR3: CASSGTGTAKWNEQFF

V: TRBV19
size: NA
J: TRBJ2-1
D: NA
DNA: TGTGCCAGTAGGGCCGGGGGCGGTGAGCAGTTCTTC
CDR3: CASRAGGGEQFF

V: TRBV5-4
size: few
J: TRBJ2-1
D: NA
DNA: TGTGCCAGCAGGCCGGCAGTAAACAATGAGCAGTTCTTC
CDR3: CASRPAVNNEQFF

V: TRBV12-3/TRBV12-4
size: many
J: TRBJ2-1
D: TRBD2
DNA: TGTGCCAGCAGTCTCCCCTTAGCGGGAGGGACTAATGAGCAGTTCTTC
CDR3: CASSLPLAGGTNEQFF

V: TRBV7-2
size: few
J: TRBJ2-1
D: NA
DNA: TGTGCCAGCAGCTTATTGCGGGGAGACAATGAGCAGTTCTTC
CDR3: CASSLLRGDNEQFF

V: TRBV20-1
size: many
J: TRBJ1-2
D: NA
DNA: TGCAGTGCTAGAGAGCCCAGGAACTATGGCTACACCTTC
CDR3: CSAREPRNYGYTF

V: TRBV29-1
size: few
J: TRBJ2-4
D: NA
DNA: TGCAGCGCTAGGGGGGGCGGGGGAAACATTCAGTACTTC
CDR3: CSARGGGGNIQYF

V: TRBV29-1
size: NA
J: TRBJ1-2
D: NA
DNA: TGCAGCGTTGAAGAGTATAGCAGGACCTATGGCTACACCTTC
CDR3: CSVEEYSRTYGYTF

V: TRBV12-3/TRBV12-4
size: many
J: TRBJ2-5
D: TRBD2
DNA: TGTGCCAGCAGAGGGACTAGCGGGAGAGAGACCCAGTACTTC
CDR3: CASRGTSGRETQYF

V: TRBV11-2
size: NA
J: TRBJ1-1
D: NA
DNA: TGTGCCAGCAGCTTGTGGGGAGAGAAGGCTTTCTTT
CDR3: CASSLWGEKAFF

V: TRBV7-2
size: NA
J: TRBJ2-1
D: TRBD2
DNA: TGTGCCAGCAGCCCACAGGGACTAGCGGGACTCAATGAGCAGTTCTTC
CDR3: CASSPQGLAGLNEQFF

V: TRBV30
size: many
J: TRBJ2-1
D: NA
DNA: TGTGCCTGGAGATTGGCAGGGCGACGGCATGAGCAGTTCTTC
CDR3: CAWRLAGRRHEQFF

V: TRBV19
size: once
J: TRBJ2-5
D: NA
DNA: TGTGCCAGTAGTATAGTTGGAGACACTATCCGGTACTTC
CDR3: CASSIVGDTIRYF

V: TRBV6-1
size: many
J: TRBJ2-5
D: TRBD2
DNA: TGTGCCAGCAGCCGCGGCACTAGCGACATAGGCCAAGAGACCCAGTACTTC
CDR3: CASSRGTSDIGQETQYF

V: TRBV20-1
size: many
J: TRBJ2-7
D: TRBD1
DNA: TGCAGTGCTAGTCGCCCAGGGGGCCTCGGCAACGAGCAGTACTTC
CDR3: CSASRPGGLGNEQYF

V: TRBV28
size: NA
J: TRBJ2-7
D: TRBD1
DNA: TGTGCCAGCAGTTCCCACTTACAGGGGCCCGAGCAGTACTTC
CDR3: CASSSHLQGPEQYF

V: TRBV5-4
size: NA
J: TRBJ1-2
D: NA
DNA: TGTGCCAGCACCCCCGCCGGGGGGGGCTATGGCTACACCTTC
CDR3: CASTPAGGGYGYTF

V: TRBV29-1
size: NA
J: TRBJ2-7
D: NA
DNA: TGCAGCGTCCTCCGACAAGAATCCTACGAGCAGTACTTC
CDR3: CSVLRQESYEQYF

V: TRBV29-1
size: NA
J: TRBJ1-3
D: NA
DNA: TGCAGCGTCCTCGAGATTTCTGGAAACACCATATATTTT
CDR3: CSVLEISGNTIYF

V: TRBV20-1
size: NA
J: TRBJ1-1
D: NA
DNA: TGCAGTGCTTCTAGAGGACAGATCTTCACTGAAGCTTTCTTT
CDR3: CSASRGQIFTEAFF

V: TRBV5-4
size: many
J: TRBJ1-5
D: NA
DNA: TGTGCCAGCAGCTTGTCGAGGCGGCATAGCAATCAGCCCCAGCATTTT
CDR3: CASSLSRRHSNQPQHF

V: TRBV11-1
size: many
J: TRBJ1-2
D: NA
DNA: TGTGCCAGCAGCTTAGTCCGGGGTAATGGCTACACCTTC
CDR3: CASSLVRGNGYTF

V: TRBV3-1
size: NA
J: TRBJ1-2
D: NA
DNA: TGTGCCAGCAGCCAGGGGGACCTTGGCTACACCTTC
CDR3: CASSQGDLGYTF